The 27 T cell receptor beta chains listed next were all sequenced from one sample in a study of cytomegalovirus exposure and HLA in healthy donors. Use of 60 Vbeta and 13 Jbeta primers characterized the PCR. Method: immunoSEQ multiplex PCR; TCRdb's copy keeps in-frame clones and lacks some. The table has fewer than 200,000 clones, approximately 76% seen once. Sequenced material: PBMCs. All receptors come from a female donor in good health and CMV-seronegative.

The chain has TRBV9 and TRBJ1-3; D is undetermined. The V gene's germline CDR1 is SGDLS and CDR2 YYNGEE. CDR3 length: 19 amino acids. V was trimmed by 4 bases and J by 0 bases, leaving 23 bases between them. The CDR3 nucleotides are TGTGCCAGCAGCCCCTGGGGAGGTCGTATCTCCTCCTCTGGAAACACCATATATTTT. This codes for CASSPWGGRISSSGNTIYF.

J is TRBJ2-7 and V is TRBV18; 15 nucleotides align to TRBD2. With V trimmed by 3 bases and J by 4 bases, 4 bases remained unmatched. In germline, CDR1 is KGHSH, CDR2 LQKENI. CDR3 length: 16 residues. The CDR3 region has the DNA TGTGCCAGCTCACCCGAGGGACTAGCGGGGGGTTACGAGCAGTACTTC. Translating gives CASSPEGLAGGYEQYF.

The chain combines TRBV30 with TRBJ2-2; 12 nucleotides line up with TRBD2. CDR1 GTSNPN and CDR2 SVGIG come from the germline V gene (reference sequence). V gave up 3 bases and J gave up 4 bases; unmatched junction bases: 21. The CDR3 has 21 amino acids. The CDR3 sequence is CAWSDQPRLAGVRVLTGELFF. In DNA, the CDR3 is TGTGCCTGGAGCGACCAACCCCGACTAGCGGGAGTAAGGGTCCTCACCGGGGAGCTGTTTTTT.

This clone was detected only a few times. The J gene is TRBJ2-4, the V gene TRBV27; D is ambiguous. With 6 bases removed from V and 7 bases from J, the gap between germline ends came to 10 bases. The CDR3 totals 12 residues. Germline assignment: CDR1 MNHEY and CDR2 SMNVEV (reference sequence). CDR3: CASSFVGNIQYF. Written as DNA, the CDR3 is TGTGCCAGCAGCTTCGTGGGCAACATTCAGTACTTC.

The J gene is TRBJ1-5, the V gene TRBV19; D remains unclear. There are 15 residues in the CDR3. The V gene's germline CDR1 is LNHDA and CDR2 SQIVND (reference sequence). The germline V and J ends were trimmed by 4 bases and 0 bases, with 10 bases remaining between them. CDR3 sequence reads: CASSTDGNSNQPQHF. The CDR3 DNA reads as TGTGCCAGTAGTACGGACGGGAATAGCAATCAGCCCCAGCATTTT.

The chain employs TRBV7-9 and TRBJ2-2; no clear D. In germline, CDR1 is SEHNR, CDR2 FQNEAQ (reference sequence). This CDR3 has 13 amino acids. V lost 3 bases to trimming and J lost 4 bases, with 6 bases between them. The CDR3: CASSLRGTGELFF. The CDR3, as DNA: TGTGCCAGCAGCTTGCGTGGCACCGGGGAGCTGTTTTTT.

This chain joins TRBV6-5 and TRBJ1-2; 10 positions agree with TRBD1. The CDR3 consists of 16 residues. The V gene's germline CDR1 is MNHEY and CDR2 SVGAGI. V lost 4 bases to trimming and J lost 5 bases; unmatched junction nucleotides: 10. The CDR3 spells CASSFTGQGTWYGYTF. Written as DNA, the CDR3 is TGTGCCAGCAGTTTCACGGGACAGGGGACCTGGTATGGCTACACCTTC.

As concerns this clone: The junction and the germline gene differ at one end; a read error may be behind it. The V call is TRBV7-3, the J call TRBJ1-2, with a tentative D call TRBD1 (6 bases). Germline V lookup: CDR1 SGHTA, CDR2 FQGTGA. The CDR3 covers 15 residues. Written as DNA, the CDR3 is TGTTCCAGCAGCTTAGGAGGGGGGGGGAACTATGGCTACACCTTC. Translated: CSSSLGGGGNYGYTF. Full variable domain (remainder filled in from reference TRBV7-3 and TRBJ1-2): GAGVSQTPSNKVTEKGKYVELRCDPISGHTALYWYRQSLGQGPEFLIYFQGTGAADDSGLPNDRFFAVRPEGSVSTLKIQRTERGDSAVYLCSSSLGGGGNYGYTFGSGTRLTVV.

The chain combines TRBV7-8 with TRBJ2-5, with D perhaps TRBD1 (6 bases). Germline CDR1 is SGHVS and CDR2 is FQNEAQ. V lost 1 base and J 5 bases, leaving 8 bases between the germline ends. CDR3 length: 13 residues. Here the CDR3 DNA reads TGTGCCAGCAGCTTAGGACAGGAGGAGACCCAGTACTTC. It translates to CASSLGQEETQYF.

The sample holds one count of this clone. CDR3 DNA sequence: TGTGCCAGCAGTCGACGCAGCGGGACAGGGAGAGATACGCAGTATTTT. Protein: CASSRRSGTGRDTQYF. This sequence joins TRBV7-2 and TRBJ2-3; 9 bases are a match to TRBD1. This CDR3 contains 16 residues. Germline CDR1 and CDR2: SGHTA and FQGNSA. J lost 5 bases, V lost 6 bases, and 12 bases had no gene match.

The rearrangement links TRBV7-3 to TRBJ2-7, with a tentative D call TRBD1 (6 bases). V lost 2 bases and J 2 bases, leaving 13 bases between the germline ends. The CDR3 consists of 15 residues. The germline gives CDR1 SGHTA, CDR2 FQGTGA. CDR3 amino acids: CASSLGQGLTYEQYF. CDR3 nucleotides: TGTGCCAGCAGCTTAGGCCAGGGGCTAACCTACGAGCAGTACTTC.

The chain combines TRBV2 with TRBJ2-1; TRBD2 matches 12 bases. The CDR3 runs 15 residues. V lost 1 base and J lost 9; bases outside the gene matches: 4. Per the germline V gene, CDR1 is SNHLY and CDR2 is FYNNEI. CDR3 sequence reads: CASSEVLAGGGEQFF. The CDR3 coding sequence is TGTGCCAGCAGTGAAGTACTAGCGGGAGGAGGTGAGCAGTTCTTC.

The V gene is TRBV11-2, the J gene TRBJ1-1, with 8 nucleotides matching TRBD1. The J segment lost 4 bases and the V segment lost 5 bases, leaving 12 bases of the junction unmatched. This CDR3 contains 16 residues. Germline assignment: CDR1 SGHAT and CDR2 FQNNGV. The chain's CDR3 is CASSATGDSVGTEAFF. The DNA for the CDR3 is TGTGCCAGCAGCGCGACAGGGGATTCGGTGGGCACTGAAGCTTTCTTT.

The rearrangement joins TRBV18 to TRBJ2-5; maybe TRBD2 (6 bases). Germline loops: CDR1 KGHSH, CDR2 LQKENI. The CDR3 consists of 16 residues. Trimming shortened V by 4 bases and J by 0 bases, and 15 bases separated the two germline ends. The DNA of the CDR3 is TGTGCCAGCTCACAAGTTTTTAGCGGAAACCAAGAGACCCAGTACTTC. It translates to CASSQVFSGNQETQYF.

This clone was seen only a few times. The V gene is TRBV7-2, the J gene TRBJ1-5; weak D call: TRBD1 (5 bases). Germline V gives CDR1 SGHTA, CDR2 FQGNSA. The germline V and J ends were trimmed by 1 base and 3 bases, with 13 bases remaining between them. The CDR3 length is 16 residues. The chain's CDR3 is CASSLGGTAHNQPQHF. The CDR3 nucleotides read TGTGCCAGCAGCTTAGGGGGCACTGCACACAATCAGCCCCAGCATTTT.

The rearrangement uses TRBV7-2 and TRBJ2-2, with TRBD2 identical over 11 bases. Trimming cost V 3 bases and J 4 bases; bases outside gene matches: 1. CDR1 is SGHTA and CDR2 is FQGNSA in the germline V gene. This CDR3 contains 15 residues. CDR3 sequence reads: CASSFLAGGTGELFF. DNA of the CDR3: TGTGCCAGCAGCTTTCTAGCGGGAGGCACCGGGGAGCTGTTTTTT. Looking up the rest from reference TRBV7-2 and TRBJ2-2 gives the full variable domain: GAGVSQSPSNKVTEKGKDVELRCDPISGHTALYWYRQSLGQGLEFLIYFQGNSAPDKSGLPSDRFSAERTGGSVSTLTIQRTQQEDSAVYLCASSFLAGGTGELFFGEGSRLTVL.

CDR3 DNA: TGCGCCAGCAGCTTGGTTTCGTCCGAGCAGTACTTC. It encodes CASSLVSSEQYF. The chain is built from TRBV5-1 and TRBJ2-7; D remains ambiguous. This CDR3 spans 12 amino acids. Germline V lookup: CDR1 SGHRS, CDR2 YFSETQ. V was shortened by 0 bases and J by 6 bases, with 7 bases between the two germline ends.

V is TRBV6-5 and J is TRBJ1-2, with D perhaps matching TRBD1 (6 bases). The germline gives CDR1 MNHEY, CDR2 SVGAGI. V gave up 0 bases and J gave up 4 bases, with 12 bases separating them. The CDR3 runs 15 residues. The CDR3 DNA sequence: TGTGCCAGCAGTTACTCGGCCAGGGGACCCTATGGCTACACCTTC. As protein: CASSYSARGPYGYTF.

The chain combines TRBV6-5 with TRBJ2-1; 10 bases are shared with TRBD1. Trimming cost V 6 bases and J 6 bases; bases outside gene matches: 5. The CDR3 extends over 14 amino acids. The V gene's germline CDR1 is MNHEY and CDR2 SVGAGI. CDR3 nucleotide sequence: TGTGCCAGCAGCCCGGACAGGGGGGTCAATGAGCAGTTCTTC. Its protein is CASSPDRGVNEQFF.

The rearrangement links TRBV13 to TRBJ2-7; D perhaps matches TRBD2 (5 bases). The germline V gene encodes CDR1 PRHDT and CDR2 FYEKMQ (reference sequence). This CDR3 spans 14 amino acids. Trimming stripped 1 base from V and 0 bases from J, with 7 bases between. The DNA for the CDR3 is TGTGCCAGCAGCTTAGCGGGGAACTCCTACGAGCAGTACTTC. This codes for CASSLAGNSYEQYF.

This sequence joins TRBV13 and TRBJ2-3; 11 bases fit TRBD2. The CDR3 contains 18 residues. Per the germline V gene, CDR1 is PRHDT and CDR2 is FYEKMQ (reference sequence). Losses at the gene ends were 4 bases for V and 0 bases for J; bases not matched to a gene: 9. The CDR3 DNA sequence: TGTGCCAGCAGCTCCTTCCGGGGACTAGCGGTCAGCACAGATACGCAGTATTTT. This sequence encodes CASSSFRGLAVSTDTQYF.

The rearrangement uses TRBV19 and TRBJ2-6; D remains unclear. The CDR3 sequence is 15 residues long. The V gene lost 5 bases and the J gene lost 0 bases, with 8 bases spanning the gap. Looked up from germline, CDR1 is LNHDA and CDR2 is SQIVND (reference sequence). DNA for the CDR3: TGTGCCAGTAGTCCGACTTTCTCTGGGGCCAACGTCCTGACTTTC. This gives the protein CASSPTFSGANVLTF.

V gene TRBV10-3 combines with J gene TRBJ2-3, with 13 bases aligning to TRBD2. The CDR3 runs 19 residues. In germline, CDR1 is ENHRY, CDR2 SYGVKD. Unmatched junction bases numbered 12, after V lost 2 bases and J lost 4 bases. The CDR3 nucleotides are TGTGCCATCAGTGAGATTATAATAGGACTAGCGGGAGTTGCAGATACGCAGTATTTT. Protein sequence: CAISEIIIGLAGVADTQYF.

V and J are TRBV18 and TRBJ2-2; TRBD2 matches 9 bases. V trimming: 2 bases; J trimming: 6 bases; junction bases outside the gene matches: 7. In germline, CDR1 is KGHSH, CDR2 LQKENI. There are 16 residues in the CDR3. The DNA of the CDR3 is TGTGCCAGCTCACCAGCTCTAGCGGGGATTGCCGGGGAGCTGTTTTTT. This translates into CASSPALAGIAGELFF.

V is TRBV9 and J is TRBJ2-2; maybe TRBD2 (5 bases). The CDR3 loop spans 15 amino acids. V shed 0 bases and J shed 5 bases, with 11 bases lying between them. The germline gives CDR1 SGDLS, CDR2 YYNGEE. This chain's CDR3 is CASSVAAAATGELFF. In nucleotides, the CDR3 is TGTGCCAGCAGCGTAGCAGCGGCGGCTACCGGGGAGCTGTTTTTT.

This clone was detected a few times. The genes are TRBV25-1 and TRBJ1-1; 9 bases match TRBD1. The CDR3 consists of 13 residues. The ends lost 5 bases at V and 3 bases at J; junction bases unmatched: 1. CDR1 MGHDK and CDR2 SYGVNS come from the germline V gene. As DNA, the CDR3 is TGTGCCAGCAGTTGGGACAGGGACACTGAAGCTTTCTTT. Translation: CASSWDRDTEAFF.

This chain links TRBV10-1 with TRBJ2-1, with 9 bases that match TRBD2. Germline V gives CDR1 WNHNN, CDR2 SYGVQD (reference sequence). The junction had 17 bases not matched to a gene; V was cut back by 6 bases and J by 5 bases. CDR3 length equals 18 residues. This chain's CDR3 is CASRKNTWAGGRDNEQFF. The CDR3, as DNA: TGCGCCAGCAGAAAGAACACTTGGGCGGGGGGGCGAGACAATGAGCAGTTCTTC.